Sequencing of this T cell receptor beta chain was carried out in a study of blood T cell repertoires in COVID-19. Germline CDR1 SNHLY, CDR2 FYNNEI. The CDR3 covers 15 residues. V was shortened by 3 bases and J by 3 bases, with 14 bases between the two germline ends. Libraries were prepared by immunoSEQ multiplex PCR; TCRdb keeps only in-frame clonotypes and omits some of them. The table includes some 300,000 clones, 88% detected once. This clone has ten or more counts. Source material: peripheral blood. The rearrangement links TRBV2 to TRBJ1-2; D uncertain. This receptor was taken from a woman between 25 and 40 years old who had recovered from COVID-19. CDR3 protein: CASSEDGQAYYGYTF. CDR3 DNA: TGTGCCAGCAGTGAGGATGGTCAGGCCTACTATGGCTACACCTTC.